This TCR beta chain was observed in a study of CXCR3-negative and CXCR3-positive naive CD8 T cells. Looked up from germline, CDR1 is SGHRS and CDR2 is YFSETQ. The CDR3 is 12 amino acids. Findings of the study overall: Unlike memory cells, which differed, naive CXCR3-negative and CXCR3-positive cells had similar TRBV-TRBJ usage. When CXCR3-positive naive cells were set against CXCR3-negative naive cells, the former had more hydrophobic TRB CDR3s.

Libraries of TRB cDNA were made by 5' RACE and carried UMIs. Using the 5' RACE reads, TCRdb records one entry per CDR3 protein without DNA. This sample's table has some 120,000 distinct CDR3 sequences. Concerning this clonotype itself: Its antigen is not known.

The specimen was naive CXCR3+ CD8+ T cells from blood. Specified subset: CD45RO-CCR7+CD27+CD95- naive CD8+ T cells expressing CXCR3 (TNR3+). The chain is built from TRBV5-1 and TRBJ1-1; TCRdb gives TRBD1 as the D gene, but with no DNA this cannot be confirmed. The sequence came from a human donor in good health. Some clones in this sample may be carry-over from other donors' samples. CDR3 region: CASSLRGYEAFF.